Following are 8 T cell receptor beta chains from one sample sequenced in a study of T cell clonality in common variable immunodeficiency. The data were produced by immunoSEQ multiplex PCR, yet TCRdb's version contains in-frame clones alone and is incomplete. This sample has several thousand clones, each found more than once. No antigen is known for these receptors. Regarding the study as a whole: Common variable immunodeficiency TCR beta sequences reportedly had fewer deletions and N-nucleotide insertions.

Sequencing was carried out using peripheral blood mononuclear cells. Receptors were obtained from a human donor with common variable immunodeficiency.

As to this clone: The read ends 3 residues early relative to the CDR3; the germline J gene fills the gap. The chain has TRBV7-2 and TRBJ2-7; TRBD2 aligns across 8 bases. Germline V gives CDR1 SGHTA, CDR2 FQGNSA. This CDR3 comprises 15 residues. Trimming at V came to 8 bases and at J to 0 bases, leaving 9 bases not matched to a gene. CDR3 residues: CASRNSGGNSYEQYF. The DNA read from the CDR3 is TGTGCCAGCCGGAACAGCGGGGGCAACTCCTACGAG.

This clone was observed a few times. The missing CDR3 end, 3 residues past where the read stops, is filled in from the germline J gene. The chain uses TRBV20-1 and TRBJ2-1, with 7 bases fitting TRBD2. Germline loops: CDR1 DFQATT, CDR2 SNEGSKA (reference sequence). This CDR3 has 14 residues. Unmatched junction bases numbered 8, after V lost 3 bases and J lost 6 bases. Incomplete CDR3 DNA: TGCAGTGCTAGGAGGACTAGTGGTGTCAATGAG. Its protein product is CSARRTSGVNE. The full CDR3 sequence reads CSARRTSGVNEQFF.

This clone was detected a few times. Read sequence stops 3 residues before the CDR3 end, and the germline J gene provides the missing end. The V call is TRBV7-9, the J call TRBJ1-2; D gene uncertain. Trimming took 1 base from V and 3 from J, leaving 9 bases between them. The CDR3 has 14 residues. CDR1 and CDR2 from the germline V gene are SEHNR and FQNEAQ (reference sequence). The CDR3 bases that were read are TGTGCCAGCAGCTTAGTCGGGGTAGACTATGGC. It is translated as CASSLVGVDYG. The full CDR3 is CASSLVGVDYGYTF.

This clone occurred a few times. The CDR3 end is not reached by the read, which stops 3 residues before it; the germline J gene fills it in. V and J are TRBV6-1 and TRBJ2-3; TRBD1 might be the D (6 bases). The CDR3 sequence is 14 residues long. V lost 2 bases and J lost 3, with 9 bases in between. Germline V gene data show CDR1 as MNHNS and CDR2 as SASEGT. CDR3 in amino acids: CASSEPRGTDTQYF. CDR3 DNA (partial): TGTGCCAGCAGTGAACCAAGGGGGACAGATACG.

Worth noting for this clone: The read ends 3 residues shy of where the CDR3 ends; the end is completed using the germline J gene. The rearrangement joins TRBV7-3 to TRBJ2-1, with TRBD1 as a possible D gene (7 bases). Germline CDR1 reads SGHTA; CDR2 reads FQGTGA. V dropped 5 bases and J dropped 2 bases, with 16 bases sitting between them. The CDR3 is made up of 16 amino acids. This CDR3 is CASSEGQGGAYNEQFF. Partial CDR3 DNA: TGTGCCAGCAGCGAGGGGCAGGGGGGCGCCTACAATGAG.

Points on this clone: The CDR3 end falls 3 residues outside the read, so it is completed with the germline J gene. The rearrangement joins TRBV19 to TRBJ2-3; TRBD1 aligns across 12 bases. From germline, CDR1 is LNHDA and CDR2 SQIVND (reference sequence). The CDR3 covers 15 residues. After removal of 9 bases from V and 4 bases from J, the junction contained 8 bases not matched to a gene. CDR3 sequence: CASGTGGVLSDTQYF. The covered CDR3 bases are TGTGCCAGCGGGACAGGGGGCGTCTTGTCAGATACG.

This clone was observed a handful of times. The CDR3 end falls 3 residues outside the read, so it is completed with the germline J gene. The chain carries TRBV19 and TRBJ2-5; TRBD2 agrees at 8 bases. The CDR3 consists of 16 residues. V lost 6 bases and J lost 2; bases outside the gene matches: 11. CDR1 LNHDA and CDR2 SQIVND come from the germline V gene (reference sequence). The CDR3 DNA, read in part, is TGTGCCAGTAGGCGAAGGGAGGCTAGCGGGCAAGAGACC. This translates into CASRRREASGQET. The CDR3 in full is CASRRREASGQETQYF. Based on the CDR3 plus reference TRBV19 and TRBJ2-5, the full variable domain is DGGITQSPKYLFRKEGQNVTLSCEQNLNHDAMYWYRQDPGQGLRLIYYSQIVNDFQKGDIAEGYSVSREKKESFPLTVTSAQKNPTAFYLCASRRREASGQETQYFGPGTRLLVL.

As regards this clone: The read is 3 residues too short to cover the CDR3 end, so that end is filled in from the germline J gene. The chain links TRBV19 to TRBJ2-3, with TRBD2 matching 7 bases. The CDR3 contains 17 residues. The V gene end was trimmed by 3 bases and the J gene end by 4 bases; junction bases not matched to a gene: 13. The germline V gene has CDR1 LNHDA and CDR2 SQIVND (reference sequence). CDR3 DNA (partial): TGTGCCAGTAGTATCCCTGCTAGCGGAGAGGTTCCAGATACG. Its protein product is CASSIPASGEVPDT. The full-length CDR3 reads as CASSIPASGEVPDTQYF. Combining the CDR3 with reference TRBV19 and TRBJ2-3 gives the whole variable domain DGGITQSPKYLFRKEGQNVTLSCEQNLNHDAMYWYRQDPGQGLRLIYYSQIVNDFQKGDIAEGYSVSREKKESFPLTVTSAQKNPTAFYLCASSIPASGEVPDTQYFGPGTRLTVL.